The clone carrying this TCR beta chain has a count of ten or more. Its cognate antigen is unknown. Preparation of the TCRbeta library used unique molecular identifiers. Each CDR3 protein is one row after TCRdb ran MiXCR on the PCR reads. Of about 300,000 distinct CDR3 sequences listed, 10% are singletons. The data originate from a study of T-cell reconstitution after alpha-beta-depleted transplantation in children. Findings and caveats of the study: T-cell counts and diversity at one year post-transplant came mainly from newly produced T cells.

V was clipped by 4 bases and J by 5 bases; unmatched bases: 12. Germline CDR1 and CDR2: MNHEY and SVGAGI. There are 17 residues in the CDR3. The receptor was derived from a boy under two years old with acute myeloid leukemia, due to receive a stem cell transplant. The material was PBMCs, obtained before TCRalphabeta/CD19-depleted stem cell transplant. V usage is TRBV6-5 and J usage is TRBJ2-1, with 9 positions matching TRBD1. The CDR3 DNA sequence: TGTGCCAGCAGTTTCCTTTCCGGGACAGGGCATCACAATGAGCAGTTCTTC. Its translation is CASSFLSGTGHHNEQFF.